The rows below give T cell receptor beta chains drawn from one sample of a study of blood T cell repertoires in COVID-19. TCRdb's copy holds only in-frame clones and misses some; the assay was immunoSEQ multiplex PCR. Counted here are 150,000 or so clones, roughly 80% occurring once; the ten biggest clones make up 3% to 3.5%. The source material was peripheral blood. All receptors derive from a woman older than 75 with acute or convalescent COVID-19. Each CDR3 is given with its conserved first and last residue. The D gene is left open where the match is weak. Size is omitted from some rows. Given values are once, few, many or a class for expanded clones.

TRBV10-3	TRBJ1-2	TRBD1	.	CAIRGQGVYYGYTF	TGTGCCATCAGGGGACAGGGGGTTTACTATGGCTACACCTTC
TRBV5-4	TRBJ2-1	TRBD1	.	CASEPGRQGARNEQFF	TGTGCCTCCGAACCCGGCCGGCAGGGGGCGCGGAATGAGCAGTTCTTC
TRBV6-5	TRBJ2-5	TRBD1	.	CASSYRDRVKTQYF	TGTGCCAGCAGTTACCGCGACAGGGTAAAGACCCAGTACTTC
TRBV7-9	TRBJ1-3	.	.	CASSPVTGNTIYF	TGTGCCAGCAGCCCGGTGACAGGAAACACCATATATTTT
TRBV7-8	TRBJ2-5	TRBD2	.	CASSLGLAGGNLETQYF	TGTGCCAGCAGCTTGGGACTAGCGGGGGGGAATTTGGAGACCCAGTACTTC
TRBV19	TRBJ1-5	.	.	CASSIVGGGFGNQPQHF	TGTGCCAGTAGTATAGTGGGAGGGGGGTTCGGCAATCAGCCCCAGCATTTT
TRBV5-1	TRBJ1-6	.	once	CASSFSTEDNSPLHF	TGCGCCAGCAGCTTTAGTACGGAGGATAATTCACCCCTCCACTTT
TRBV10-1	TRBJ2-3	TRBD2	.	CASTWPSGGQYF	TGCGCCAGCACTTGGCCTAGCGGGGGTCAGTATTTT
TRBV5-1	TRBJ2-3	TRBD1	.	CASSFRDRVADTQYF	TGCGCCAGCAGCTTCCGGGACAGGGTAGCAGATACGCAGTATTTT
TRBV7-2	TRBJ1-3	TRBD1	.	CATSDRAISGNTIYF	TGTGCCACTTCGGACAGGGCCATCTCTGGAAACACCATATATTTT
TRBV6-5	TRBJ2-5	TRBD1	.	CASSLTGAQETQYF	TGTGCCAGCAGCTTGACAGGGGCGCAAGAGACCCAGTACTTC
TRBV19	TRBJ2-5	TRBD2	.	CASTETSGGPETQYF	TGTGCCAGTACTGAGACTAGCGGGGGGCCAGAGACCCAGTACTTC
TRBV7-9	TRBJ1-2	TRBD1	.	CASSLRRSDRGTGGYTF	TGTGCCAGCAGCTTAAGGAGGTCGGACAGGGGAACTGGGGGCTACACCTTC
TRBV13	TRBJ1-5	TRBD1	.	CASSIQGHNQPQHF	TGTGCCAGCAGCATACAGGGGCACAATCAGCCCCAGCATTTT
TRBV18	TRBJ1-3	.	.	CASSLQGAGNTIYF	TGTGCCAGCTCACTACAAGGGGCGGGAAACACCATATATTTT
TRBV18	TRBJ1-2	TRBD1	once	CASSLGQGEDGYTF	TGTGCCAGCTCACTAGGACAGGGTGAGGATGGCTACACCTTC
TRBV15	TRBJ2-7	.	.	CATSRDRRSYEQYF	TGTGCCACCAGCAGAGATCGGAGGTCTTACGAGCAGTACTTC
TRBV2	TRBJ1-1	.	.	CASSVAGLTEAFF	TGTGCCAGCAGTGTGGCAGGGCTCACTGAAGCTTTCTTT
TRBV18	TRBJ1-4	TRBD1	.	CASSPPRTGNEKLFF	TGTGCCAGCTCACCACCCCGGACAGGGAATGAAAAACTGTTTTTT
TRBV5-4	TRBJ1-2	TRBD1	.	CASSLGQGKNYGYTF	TGTGCCAGCAGCTTAGGACAGGGGAAAAACTATGGCTACACCTTC
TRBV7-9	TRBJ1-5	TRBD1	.	CASSLDRANQPQHF	TGTGCCAGCAGCCTGGACAGGGCCAATCAGCCCCAGCATTTT